This T cell receptor beta chain was identified during a study of breast tumors, draining lymph nodes, adjacent tissues. General study findings and limits: That most tumor T cells come from lymph nodes remained unproven.

In regard to this clonotype: The antigen is not known.

A single record per CDR3 protein comes from TCRdb applying MiXCR to the multiplex PCR reads. The profile shows roughly 13,000 distinct CDR3 sequences, more than 50% of them singletons. The sample was tumor-adjacent breast tissue. This TCR came from a female donor with breast cancer. Some clones in this sample may be carry-over from other donors' samples.

The CDR3 reads CATAPSSYNSPLHF. The CDR3 region has the DNA TGTGCCACTGCCCCCAGTTCCTATAATTCACCCCTCCACTTT. This chain connects TRBV10-3 to TRBJ1-6; D is unresolved. The CDR3 spans 14 residues. Germline values: CDR1 ENHRY, CDR2 SYGVKD. Trimming stripped 10 bases from V and 1 base from J, with 11 bases between.